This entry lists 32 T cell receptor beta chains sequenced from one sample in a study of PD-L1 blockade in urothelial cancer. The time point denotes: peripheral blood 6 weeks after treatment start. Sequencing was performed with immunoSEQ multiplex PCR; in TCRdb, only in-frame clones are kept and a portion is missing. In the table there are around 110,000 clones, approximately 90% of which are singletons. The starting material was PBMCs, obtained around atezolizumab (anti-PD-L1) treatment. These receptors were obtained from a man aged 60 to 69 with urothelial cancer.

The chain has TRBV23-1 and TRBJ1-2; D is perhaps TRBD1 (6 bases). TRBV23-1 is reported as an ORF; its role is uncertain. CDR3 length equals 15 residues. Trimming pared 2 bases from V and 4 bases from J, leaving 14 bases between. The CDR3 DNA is TGCGCCAGCAGTCAACTACAGGGTTTCAGCTATGGCTACACCTTC. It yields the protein CASSQLQGFSYGYTF.

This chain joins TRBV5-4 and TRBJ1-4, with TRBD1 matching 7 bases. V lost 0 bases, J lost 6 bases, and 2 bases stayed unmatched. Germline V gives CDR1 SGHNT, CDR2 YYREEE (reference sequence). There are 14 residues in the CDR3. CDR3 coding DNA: TGTGCCAGCAGCTTGGACAGGGGCCATGAAAAACTGTTTTTT. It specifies CASSLDRGHEKLFF.

The CDR3 region has the DNA TGTGCCAGCACCCCAGGGTGGGGGGGTGTTGATGAGCAGTTCTTC. Amino acid sequence: CASTPGWGGVDEQFF. The V call is TRBV7-6, the J call TRBJ2-1, with 7 bases lining up with TRBD2. Germline lookup yields CDR1 SGHVS and CDR2 FNYEAQ. This CDR3 has 15 amino acids. The V and J ends lost 7 bases and 8 bases, in that order; junction bases with no gene match: 14.

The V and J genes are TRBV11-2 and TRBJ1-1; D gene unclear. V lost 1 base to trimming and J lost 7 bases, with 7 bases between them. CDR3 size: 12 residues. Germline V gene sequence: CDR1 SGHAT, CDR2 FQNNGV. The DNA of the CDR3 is TGTGCCAGCAGCTTAGGAGGCAATGAAGCTTTCTTT. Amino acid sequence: CASSLGGNEAFF.

CDR3: CASSSAPGVGGYEQYF. The CDR3 bases are TGTGCCAGCAGCTCGGCGCCCGGGGTCGGCGGGTACGAGCAGTACTTC. The chain joins TRBV5-6 to TRBJ2-7; tentatively, D is TRBD2 (5 bases). Germline V gene lookup returns CDR1 SGHDT and CDR2 YYEEEE. The V end was cut by 3 bases, the J end by 4 bases, with 20 bases between. This CDR3 is 16 amino acids long.

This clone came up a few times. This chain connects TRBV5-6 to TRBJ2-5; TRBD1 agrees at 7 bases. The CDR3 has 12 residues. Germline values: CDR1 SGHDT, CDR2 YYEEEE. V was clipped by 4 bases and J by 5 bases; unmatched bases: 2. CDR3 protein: CASSPRGETQYF. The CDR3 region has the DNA TGTGCCAGCAGCCCCAGGGGGGAGACCCAGTACTTC.

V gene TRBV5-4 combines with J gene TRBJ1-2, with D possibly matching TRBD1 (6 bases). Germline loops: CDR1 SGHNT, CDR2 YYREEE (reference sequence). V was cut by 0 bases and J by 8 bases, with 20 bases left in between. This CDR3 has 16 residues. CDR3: CASSLEGGGRTIGYTF. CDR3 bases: TGTGCCAGCAGCTTGGAGGGGGGGGGTAGAACTATAGGCTACACCTTC.

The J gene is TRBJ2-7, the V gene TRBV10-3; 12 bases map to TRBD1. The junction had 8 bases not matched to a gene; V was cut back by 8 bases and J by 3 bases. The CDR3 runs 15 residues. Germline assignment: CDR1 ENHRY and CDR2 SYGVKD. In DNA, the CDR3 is TGTGCCATCTGGGGACAGGGGGCAAAGGGCTACGAGCAGTACTTC. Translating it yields CAIWGQGAKGYEQYF.

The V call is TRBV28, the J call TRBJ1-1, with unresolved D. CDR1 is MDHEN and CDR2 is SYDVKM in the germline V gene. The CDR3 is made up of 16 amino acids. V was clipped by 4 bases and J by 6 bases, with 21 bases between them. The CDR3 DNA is TGTGCCAGCAGTTCCATTGGGAGGGAGCGTTCGGCTGAAGCTTTCTTT. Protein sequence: CASSSIGRERSAEAFF.

CDR3 nucleotides: TGTGCCAGCAGCTTAGAGGGCGGGAGGAGGGCCGGGGAGCTGTTTTTT. Translating gives CASSLEGGRRAGELFF. The chain carries TRBV7-3 and TRBJ2-2, with 8 bases that match TRBD2. Trimming cost V 2 bases and J 6 bases; bases outside gene matches: 8. The CDR3 extends over 16 amino acids. Per the germline V gene, CDR1 is SGHTA and CDR2 is FQGTGA.

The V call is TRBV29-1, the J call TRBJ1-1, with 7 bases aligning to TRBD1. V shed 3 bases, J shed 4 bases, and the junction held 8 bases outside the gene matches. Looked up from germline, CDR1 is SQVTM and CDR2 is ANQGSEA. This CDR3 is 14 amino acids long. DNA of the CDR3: TGCAGCGTTGACTTTCAGGGGGTGGGCACTGAAGCTTTCTTT. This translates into CSVDFQGVGTEAFF.

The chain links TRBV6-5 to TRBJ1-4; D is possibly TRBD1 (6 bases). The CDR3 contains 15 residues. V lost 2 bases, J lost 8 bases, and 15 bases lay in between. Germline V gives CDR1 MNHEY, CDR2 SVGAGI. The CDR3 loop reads CASSYQRGGSEKLFF. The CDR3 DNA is TGTGCCAGCAGTTACCAGCGAGGGGGTTCGGAAAAACTGTTTTTT.

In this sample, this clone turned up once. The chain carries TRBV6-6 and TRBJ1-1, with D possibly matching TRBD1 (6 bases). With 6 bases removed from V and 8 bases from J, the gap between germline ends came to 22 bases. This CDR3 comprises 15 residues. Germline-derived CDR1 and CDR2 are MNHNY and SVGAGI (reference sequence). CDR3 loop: CASRAPDRPQEEAFF. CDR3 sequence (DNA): TGTGCCAGCAGGGCCCCCGACAGGCCCCAGGAAGAAGCTTTCTTT.

The CDR3 sequence: CASSEGTGGVYEQYF. The CDR3 DNA follows: TGTGCCAGCAGCGAGGGGACAGGGGGAGTCTACGAGCAGTACTTC. The chain links TRBV9 to TRBJ2-7; 11 bases are shared with TRBD1. Germline V gene lookup returns CDR1 SGDLS and CDR2 YYNGEE. The CDR3 has 15 residues. V was pared by 3 bases and J by 3 bases, with 5 bases of the junction left unmatched.

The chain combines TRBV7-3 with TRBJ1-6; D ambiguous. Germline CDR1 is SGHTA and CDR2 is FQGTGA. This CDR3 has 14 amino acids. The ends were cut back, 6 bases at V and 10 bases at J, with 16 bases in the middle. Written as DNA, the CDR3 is TGTGCCAGCAGGTTTACAGTATCCGGATCACCCCTCCACTTT. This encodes CASRFTVSGSPLHF.

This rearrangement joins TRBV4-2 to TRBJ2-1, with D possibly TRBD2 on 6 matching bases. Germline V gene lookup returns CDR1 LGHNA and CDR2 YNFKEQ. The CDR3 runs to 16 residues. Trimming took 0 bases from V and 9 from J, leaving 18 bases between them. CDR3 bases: TGTGCCAGCAGCCAAGATCCCCCTTCTAGCGTCGGTGAGCAGTTCTTC. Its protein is CASSQDPPSSVGEQFF.

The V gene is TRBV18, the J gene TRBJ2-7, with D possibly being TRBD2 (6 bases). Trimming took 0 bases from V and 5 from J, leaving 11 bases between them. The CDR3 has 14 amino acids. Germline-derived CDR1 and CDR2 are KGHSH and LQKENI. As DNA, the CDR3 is TGTGCCAGCTCACCACCGAATGGGAGGAACGAGCAGTACTTC. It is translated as CASSPPNGRNEQYF.

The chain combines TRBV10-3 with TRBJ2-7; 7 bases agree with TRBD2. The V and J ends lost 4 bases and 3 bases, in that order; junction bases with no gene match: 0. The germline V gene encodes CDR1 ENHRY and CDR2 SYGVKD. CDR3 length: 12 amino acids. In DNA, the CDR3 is TGTGCCATCAGTGCTAGCGGCTACGAGCAGTACTTC. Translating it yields CAISASGYEQYF.

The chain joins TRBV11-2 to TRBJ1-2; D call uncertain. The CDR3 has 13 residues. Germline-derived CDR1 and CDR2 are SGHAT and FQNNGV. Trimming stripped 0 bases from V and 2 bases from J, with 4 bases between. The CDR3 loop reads CASSLEQNYGYTF. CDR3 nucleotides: TGTGCCAGCAGCTTAGAACAGAACTATGGCTACACCTTC.

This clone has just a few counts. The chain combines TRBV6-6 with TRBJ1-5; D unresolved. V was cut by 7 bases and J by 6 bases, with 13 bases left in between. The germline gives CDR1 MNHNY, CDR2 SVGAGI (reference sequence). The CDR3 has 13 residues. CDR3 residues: CASTPSGSQPQHF. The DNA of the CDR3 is TGTGCCAGCACCCCTTCTGGTAGTCAGCCCCAGCATTTT.

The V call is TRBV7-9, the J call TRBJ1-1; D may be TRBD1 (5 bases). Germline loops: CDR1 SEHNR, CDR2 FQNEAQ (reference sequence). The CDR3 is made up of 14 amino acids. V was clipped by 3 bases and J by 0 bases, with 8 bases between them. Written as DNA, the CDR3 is TGTGCCAGCAGCTTGGACACGTTGAACACTGAAGCTTTCTTT. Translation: CASSLDTLNTEAFF.

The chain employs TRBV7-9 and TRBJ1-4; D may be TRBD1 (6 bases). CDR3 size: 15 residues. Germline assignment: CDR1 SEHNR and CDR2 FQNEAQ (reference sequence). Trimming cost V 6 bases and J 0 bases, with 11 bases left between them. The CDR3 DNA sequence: TGTGCCAGCAGATCCCGGACAGCAACTAATGAAAAACTGTTTTTT. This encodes CASRSRTATNEKLFF.

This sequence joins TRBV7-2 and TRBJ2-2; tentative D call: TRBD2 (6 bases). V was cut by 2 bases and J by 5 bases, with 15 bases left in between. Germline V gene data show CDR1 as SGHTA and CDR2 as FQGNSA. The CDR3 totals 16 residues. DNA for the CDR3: TGTGCCAGCAGCTTACAGGGACTTTCGAGGACCGGGGAGCTGTTTTTT. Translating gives CASSLQGLSRTGELFF.

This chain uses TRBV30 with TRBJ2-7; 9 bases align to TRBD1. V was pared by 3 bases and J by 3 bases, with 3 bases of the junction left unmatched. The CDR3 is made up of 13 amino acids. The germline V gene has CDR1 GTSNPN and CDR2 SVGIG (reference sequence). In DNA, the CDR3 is TGTGCCTGGAGGGGACAGGGCAGCTACGAGCAGTACTTC. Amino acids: CAWRGQGSYEQYF. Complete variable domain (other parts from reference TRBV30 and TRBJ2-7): SQTIHQWPATLVQPVGSPLSLECTVEGTSNPNLYWYRQAAGRGLQLLFYSVGIGQISSEVPQNLSASRPQDRQFILSSKKLLLSDSGFYLCAWRGQGSYEQYFGPGTRLTVT.

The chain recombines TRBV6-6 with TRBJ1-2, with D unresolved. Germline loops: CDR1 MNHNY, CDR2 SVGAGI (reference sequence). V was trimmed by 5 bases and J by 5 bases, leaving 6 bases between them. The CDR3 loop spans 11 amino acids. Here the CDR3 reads CASSQLYGYTF. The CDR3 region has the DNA TGTGCCAGCAGTCAACTATATGGCTACACCTTC.

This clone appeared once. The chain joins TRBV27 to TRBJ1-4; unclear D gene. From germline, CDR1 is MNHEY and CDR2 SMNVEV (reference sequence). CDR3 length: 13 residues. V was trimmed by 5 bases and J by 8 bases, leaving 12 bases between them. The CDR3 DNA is TGTGCCAGCAGTCCCGGTGGGAGGGAAAAACTGTTTTTT. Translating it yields CASSPGGREKLFF.

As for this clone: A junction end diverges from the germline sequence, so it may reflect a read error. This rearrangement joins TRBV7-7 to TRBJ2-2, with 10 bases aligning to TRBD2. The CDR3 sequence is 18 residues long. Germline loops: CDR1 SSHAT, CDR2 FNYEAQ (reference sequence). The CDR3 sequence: CASSLNDKREGLNGELFF. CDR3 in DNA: TGTGCTAGCAGCCTCAACGATAAGCGGGAGGGCCTGAACGGGGAGCTGTTTTTT.

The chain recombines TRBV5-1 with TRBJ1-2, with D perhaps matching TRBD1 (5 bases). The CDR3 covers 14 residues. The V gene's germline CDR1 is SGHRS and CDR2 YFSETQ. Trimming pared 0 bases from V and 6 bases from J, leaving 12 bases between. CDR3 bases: TGCGCCAGCAGCTTGGATTCCAGGGCGGATGGCTACACCTTC. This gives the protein CASSLDSRADGYTF.

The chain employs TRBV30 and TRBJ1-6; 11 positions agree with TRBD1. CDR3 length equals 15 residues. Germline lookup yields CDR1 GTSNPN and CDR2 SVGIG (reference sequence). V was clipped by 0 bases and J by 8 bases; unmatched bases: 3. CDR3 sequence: CAWSVRGQGDSPLHF. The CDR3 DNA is TGTGCCTGGAGTGTAAGGGGACAGGGGGATTCACCCCTCCACTTT.

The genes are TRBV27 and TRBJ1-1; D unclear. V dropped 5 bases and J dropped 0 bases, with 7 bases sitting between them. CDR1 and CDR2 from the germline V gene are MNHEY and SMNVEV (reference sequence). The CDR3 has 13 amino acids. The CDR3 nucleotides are TGTGCCAGCAGTACACCCATGAACACTGAAGCTTTCTTT. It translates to CASSTPMNTEAFF.

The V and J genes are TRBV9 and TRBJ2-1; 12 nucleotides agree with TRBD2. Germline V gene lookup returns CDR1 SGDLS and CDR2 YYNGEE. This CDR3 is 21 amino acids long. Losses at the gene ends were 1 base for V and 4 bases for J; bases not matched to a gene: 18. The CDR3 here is CASSVLRTGVLAGGHYNEQFF. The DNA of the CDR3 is TGTGCCAGCAGCGTATTGCGGACAGGGGTCCTAGCGGGGGGGCATTACAATGAGCAGTTCTTC.

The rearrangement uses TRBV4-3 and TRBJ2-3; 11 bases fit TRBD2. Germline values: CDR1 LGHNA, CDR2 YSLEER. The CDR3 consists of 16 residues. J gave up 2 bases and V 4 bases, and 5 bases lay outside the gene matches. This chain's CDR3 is CASSPTSGVDTDTQYF. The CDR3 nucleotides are TGCGCCAGCAGCCCGACTAGCGGGGTTGACACAGATACGCAGTATTTT.